A single T cell receptor (beta chain) is shown here with its context. Its antigen specificity is not known. No base quality values were provided; no much bigger clone lies one nucleotide off. This entry comes from a study of CD4 T cell repertoires in COVID-19 (dated by TCRdb to the early 2020s). Turning to the overall study: For cross-reactivity analysis, CFSE-low cells were expanded with IL-2 for nine to eleven days, then relabeled and restimulated with spike proteins from other coronaviruses. The study characterized naturally processed CD4+ T cell responses to SARS-CoV-2 spike and nucleoprotein in COVID-19-recovered individuals, using TCR Vbeta sequencing to assess clonal composition. In a few recovered individuals, the TCR Vbeta repertoire of SARS-CoV-2-reactive T cells was analyzed at the subset level. The study at large found these results: Between roughly 6.5 and 25% of SARS-CoV-2 clonotypes were also found in SARS-CoV and/or HKU1 spike-stimulated secondary cultures, consistent with cross-reactivity. Several of the most expanded SARS-CoV-2-reactive clonotypes were shared between two or all three memory subsets, suggesting intraclonal diversification.

Measured from the cysteine to the phenylalanine, the CDR3 is 13 residues long. Left in the record is the CDR3 DNA by itself, 39 bases read in frame from the first base. CDR1 and CDR2 are drawn from the germline V gene (reference sequence): MNHEY, SMNVEV. V drops 2 bases and J drops 5 bases, leaving 7 bases in between. This specimen's time point label, per the study, means: sample from a COVID-19-recovered individual after infection. Donors were patients who had recovered from mild-to-severe COVID-19. Uncultured memory T cell samples were subjected to sequencing directly after ex vivo isolation. CD4+ total memory, central memory, effector memory and circulating T follicular helper cells were isolated from peripheral blood mononuclear cells. To prepare the library, the immunoSEQ multiplex PCR assay was applied. Regarding the original processing steps: The Chao-Jaccard similarity index and the number of shared clonotypes were used to measure repertoire overlap between subsets. Held by TCRdb, this immuneACCESS table contains in-frame sequences only and omits some clones. Under half of the omission traces to an unresolved V gene where checked; the cause of the rest is unknown. V, J and clone size reflect that table, while D and trimming were determined from the DNA. This sample has about 75,000 clones in its table, and roughly four fifths of those were observed once. Roughly 0.5% of the sample goes to the ten largest clones.

This receptor was obtained from a human donor who had COVID-19. The rearranged segments are TRBV27 and TRBJ1-5; no D segment can be confidently identified. The specimen was CD4+ T cells from peripheral blood, collected after recovery from COVID-19. The DNA reads TGTGCCAGCAGTTTAGGGCAGCATCAGCCCCAGCATTTT. Its translation is CASSLGQHQPQHF.